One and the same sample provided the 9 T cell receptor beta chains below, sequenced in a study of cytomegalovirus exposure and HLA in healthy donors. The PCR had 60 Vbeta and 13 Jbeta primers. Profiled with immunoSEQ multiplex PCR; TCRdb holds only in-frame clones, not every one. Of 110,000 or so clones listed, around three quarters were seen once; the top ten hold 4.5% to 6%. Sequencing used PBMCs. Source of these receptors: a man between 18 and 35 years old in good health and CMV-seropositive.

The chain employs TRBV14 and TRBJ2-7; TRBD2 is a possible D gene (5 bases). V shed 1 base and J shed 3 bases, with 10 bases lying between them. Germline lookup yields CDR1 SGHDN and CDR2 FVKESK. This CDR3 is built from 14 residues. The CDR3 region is CASSQGDSDYEQYF. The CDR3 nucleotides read TGTGCCAGCAGCCAAGGGGATAGCGACTACGAGCAGTACTTC. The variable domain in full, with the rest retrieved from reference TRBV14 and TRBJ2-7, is EAGVTQFPSHSVIEKGQTVTLRCDPISGHDNLYWYRRVMGKEIKFLLHFVKESKQDESGMPNNRFLAERTGGTYSTLKVQPAELEDSGVYFCASSQGDSDYEQYFGPGTRLTVT.

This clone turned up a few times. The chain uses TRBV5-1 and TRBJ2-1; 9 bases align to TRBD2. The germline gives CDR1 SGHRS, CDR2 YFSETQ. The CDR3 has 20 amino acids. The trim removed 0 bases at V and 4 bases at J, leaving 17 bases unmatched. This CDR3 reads CASSLAGTSGRPTPYNEQFF. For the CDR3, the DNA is TGCGCCAGCAGCTTGGCCGGAACTAGCGGGCGCCCTACTCCTTACAATGAGCAGTTCTTC.

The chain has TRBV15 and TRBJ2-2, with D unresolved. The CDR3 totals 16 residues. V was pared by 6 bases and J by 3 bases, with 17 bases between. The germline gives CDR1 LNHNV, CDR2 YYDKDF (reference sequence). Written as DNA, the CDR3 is TGTGCCACCAGACCCACGGCCAGAGAGGACACCGGGGAGCTGTTTTTT. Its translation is CATRPTAREDTGELFF. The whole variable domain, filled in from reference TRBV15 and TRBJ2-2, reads DAMVIQNPRYQVTQFGKPVTLSCSQTLNHNVMYWYQQKSSQAPKLLFHYYDKDFNNEADTPDNFQSRRPNTSFCFLDIRSPGLGDTAMYLCATRPTAREDTGELFFGEGSRLTVL.

CDR3 region: CASSLRDSEGYTF. The CDR3 coding sequence is TGTGCCAGCAGCCTCCGGGACTCGGAGGGCTACACCTTC. The chain carries TRBV7-9 and TRBJ1-2; weak D call: TRBD1 (5 bases). The V end was cut by 5 bases, the J end by 8 bases, with 15 bases between. Germline CDR1 reads SEHNR; CDR2 reads FQNEAQ (reference sequence). The CDR3 loop spans 13 amino acids.

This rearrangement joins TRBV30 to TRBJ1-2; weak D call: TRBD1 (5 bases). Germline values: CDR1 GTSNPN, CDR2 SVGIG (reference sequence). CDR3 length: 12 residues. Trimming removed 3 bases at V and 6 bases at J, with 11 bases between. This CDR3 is CAWSRTFNGYTF. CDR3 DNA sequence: TGTGCCTGGAGCCGGACATTCAATGGCTACACCTTC.

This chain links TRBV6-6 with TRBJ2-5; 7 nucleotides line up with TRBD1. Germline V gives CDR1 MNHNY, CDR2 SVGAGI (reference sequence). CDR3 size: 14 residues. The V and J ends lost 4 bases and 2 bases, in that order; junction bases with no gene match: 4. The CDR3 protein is CASSSRTGQETQYF. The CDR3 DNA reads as TGTGCCAGCAGTTCAAGGACAGGTCAAGAGACCCAGTACTTC.

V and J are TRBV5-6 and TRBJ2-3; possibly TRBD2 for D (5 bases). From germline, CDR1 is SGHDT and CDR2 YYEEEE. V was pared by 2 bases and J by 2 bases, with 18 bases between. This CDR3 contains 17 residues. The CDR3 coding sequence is TGTGCCAGCAGCTTTGAACTAGAACTACCAAACACAGATACGCAGTATTTT. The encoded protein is CASSFELELPNTDTQYF.

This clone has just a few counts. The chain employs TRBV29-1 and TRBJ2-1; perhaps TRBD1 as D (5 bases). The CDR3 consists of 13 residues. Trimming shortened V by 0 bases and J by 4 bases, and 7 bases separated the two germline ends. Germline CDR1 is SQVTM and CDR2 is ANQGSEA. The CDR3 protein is CSVEETDYNEQFF. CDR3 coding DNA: TGCAGCGTTGAAGAGACAGATTACAATGAGCAGTTCTTC.

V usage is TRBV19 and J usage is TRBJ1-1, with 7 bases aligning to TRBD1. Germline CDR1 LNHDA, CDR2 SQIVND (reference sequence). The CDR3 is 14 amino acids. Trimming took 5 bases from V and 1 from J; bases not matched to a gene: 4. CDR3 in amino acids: CASSLQGWNTEAFF. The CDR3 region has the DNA TGTGCCAGTAGTTTACAGGGGTGGAACACTGAAGCTTTCTTT.